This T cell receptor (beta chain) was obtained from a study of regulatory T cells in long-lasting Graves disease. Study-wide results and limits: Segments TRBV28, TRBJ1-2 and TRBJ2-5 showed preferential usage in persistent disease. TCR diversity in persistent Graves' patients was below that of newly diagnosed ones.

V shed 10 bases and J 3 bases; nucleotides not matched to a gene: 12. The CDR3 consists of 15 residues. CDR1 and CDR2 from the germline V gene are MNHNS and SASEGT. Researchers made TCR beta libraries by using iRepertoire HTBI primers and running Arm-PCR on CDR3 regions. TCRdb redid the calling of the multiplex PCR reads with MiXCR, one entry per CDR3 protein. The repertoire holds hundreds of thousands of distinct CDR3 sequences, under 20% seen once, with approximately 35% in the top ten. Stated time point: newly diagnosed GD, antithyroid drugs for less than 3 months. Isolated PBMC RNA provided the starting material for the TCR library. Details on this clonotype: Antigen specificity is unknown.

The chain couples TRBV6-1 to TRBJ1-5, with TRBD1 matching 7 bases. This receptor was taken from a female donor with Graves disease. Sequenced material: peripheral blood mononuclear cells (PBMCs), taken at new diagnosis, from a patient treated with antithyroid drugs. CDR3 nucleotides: TGTGCCACGTATCCGGGACAGCGAATCAATCAGCCCCAGCATTTT. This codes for CATYPGQRINQPQHF.